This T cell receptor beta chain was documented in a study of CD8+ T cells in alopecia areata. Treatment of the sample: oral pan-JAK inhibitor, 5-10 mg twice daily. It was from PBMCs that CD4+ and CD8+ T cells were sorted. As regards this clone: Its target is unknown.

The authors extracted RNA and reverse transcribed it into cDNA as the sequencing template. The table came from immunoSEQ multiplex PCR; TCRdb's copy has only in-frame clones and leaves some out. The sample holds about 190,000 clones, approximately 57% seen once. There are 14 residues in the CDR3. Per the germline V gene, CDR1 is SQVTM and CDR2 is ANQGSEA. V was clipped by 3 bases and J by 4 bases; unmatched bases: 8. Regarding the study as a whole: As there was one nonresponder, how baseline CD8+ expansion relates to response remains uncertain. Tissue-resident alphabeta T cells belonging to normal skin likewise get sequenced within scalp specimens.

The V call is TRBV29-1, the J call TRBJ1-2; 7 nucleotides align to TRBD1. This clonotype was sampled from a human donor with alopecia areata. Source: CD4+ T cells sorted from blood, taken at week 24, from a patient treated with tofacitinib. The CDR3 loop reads CSVDLAGQVYGYTF. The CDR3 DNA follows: TGCAGCGTTGATTTGGCTGGACAGGTCTATGGCTACACCTTC.